A single sample gave rise to the 22 T cell receptor beta chains below, sequenced in a study of siplizumab effects on memory and regulatory T cells. Sequencing was performed with immunoSEQ multiplex PCR; in TCRdb, only in-frame clones are kept and a portion is missing. The repertoire holds approximately 75,000 clones, with 93% as singletons. Material for sequencing was CD8+ T cells sorted from blood. All receptors come from a human donor in good health.

The J gene is TRBJ2-5, the V gene TRBV11-2; 8 bases agree with TRBD1. Germline V gene data show CDR1 as SGHAT and CDR2 as FQNNGV. The CDR3 loop spans 14 amino acids. Unmatched junction bases numbered 7, after V lost 5 bases and J lost 5 bases. This CDR3 reads CASSPRTGLETQYF. The CDR3 region has the DNA TGTGCCAGCAGCCCACGGACAGGGCTGGAGACCCAGTACTTC. Full variable domain (rest looked up from reference TRBV11-2 and TRBJ2-5): EAGVAQSPRYKIIEKRQSVAFWCNPISGHATLYWYQQILGQGPKLLIQFQNNGVVDDSQLPKDRFSAERLKGVDSTLKIQPAKLEDSAVYLCASSPRTGLETQYFGPGTRLLVL.

The gene calls are TRBV10-1 and TRBJ2-6; possible D gene TRBD1, 6 bases. There are 15 residues in the CDR3. Germline V gene data show CDR1 as WNHNN and CDR2 as SYGVQD (reference sequence). The ends were cut back, 6 bases at V and 0 bases at J, with 9 bases in the middle. The CDR3 nucleotides read TGCGCCAGCAGATGGACAGCCTCTGGGGCCAACGTCCTGACTTTC. Translation gives CASRWTASGANVLTF.

The chain has TRBV27 and TRBJ2-7; TRBD1 might be the D (6 bases). The CDR3 runs 12 residues. Trimming stripped 2 bases from V and 8 bases from J, with 10 bases between. Germline CDR1 and CDR2: MNHEY and SMNVEV (reference sequence). The DNA for the CDR3 is TGTGCCAGCAGTTTAAACAGGGAGAAGCAGTACTTC. As protein: CASSLNREKQYF.

The rearrangement links TRBV9 to TRBJ1-5; possible D gene TRBD1, 6 bases. The ends were cut back, 4 bases at V and 6 bases at J, with 14 bases in the middle. Germline V gives CDR1 SGDLS, CDR2 YYNGEE. The CDR3 sequence is 14 residues long. This CDR3 reads CASSLTGSPQPQHF. In DNA form, the CDR3 reads TGTGCCAGCAGCCTAACAGGGTCTCCTCAGCCCCAGCATTTT.

The CDR3 region is CASSLSSRPTGTRNEQYF. The CDR3 DNA reads TGTGCCAGCAGCTTGTCCTCCCGACCGACCGGGACTAGGAACGAGCAGTACTTC. The chain carries TRBV13 and TRBJ2-7; 8 nucleotides line up with TRBD2. This CDR3 is 18 amino acids long. After removal of 3 bases from V and 5 bases from J, the junction contained 18 bases not matched to a gene. CDR1 PRHDT and CDR2 FYEKMQ come from the germline V gene (reference sequence).

This chain joins TRBV11-2 and TRBJ2-2; D not certain. Trimming shortened V by 3 bases and J by 6 bases, and 11 bases separated the two germline ends. The CDR3 has 14 residues. CDR1 and CDR2 (germline): SGHAT, FQNNGV. The CDR3 DNA follows: TGTGCCAGCAGCTTTGGTGGGTTGGCCGGGGAGCTGTTTTTT. Its protein product is CASSFGGLAGELFF.

The genes are TRBV15 and TRBJ2-5, with 10 bases identical to TRBD2. Trimming at V came to 4 bases and at J to 5 bases, leaving 10 bases not matched to a gene. The CDR3 runs 16 residues. Germline assignment: CDR1 LNHNV and CDR2 YYDKDF (reference sequence). Here the CDR3 reads CATSIRERGGWETQYF. The CDR3 DNA reads as TGTGCCACCAGCATTAGGGAGCGGGGGGGCTGGGAGACCCAGTACTTC.

J is TRBJ1-1 and V is TRBV6-5; a weak D match, TRBD1 (5 bases). Trimming took off 0 bases at V and 5 bases at J, with 13 bases between the two ends. CDR3 length equals 15 residues. Germline V gene sequence: CDR1 MNHEY, CDR2 SVGAGI. This CDR3 is CASSYSRGFGTEAFF. The CDR3, as DNA: TGTGCCAGCAGTTACTCGAGGGGCTTTGGGACTGAAGCTTTCTTT.

Here the CDR3 reads CAISTGDEQFF. The CDR3 DNA reads as TGTGCCATCAGTACAGGGGACGAGCAGTTCTTC. The chain links TRBV10-3 to TRBJ2-1; TRBD1 agrees at 7 bases. V shed 5 bases, J shed 10 bases, and the junction held 2 bases outside the gene matches. The CDR3 is 11 residues long. Germline CDR1 ENHRY, CDR2 SYGVKD.

The chain couples TRBV27 to TRBJ1-5; no definite D call. Germline CDR1 and CDR2: MNHEY and SMNVEV (reference sequence). The CDR3 totals 13 residues. V lost 0 bases and J lost 6, with 6 bases in between. The CDR3 nucleotides are TGTGCCAGCAGTTTATCTGAGGCTCAGCCCCAGCATTTT. Amino acid sequence: CASSLSEAQPQHF.

The genes are TRBV4-1 and TRBJ2-7; perhaps TRBD2 as D (5 bases). V shed 0 bases and J shed 3 bases, with 12 bases lying between them. The germline V gene encodes CDR1 MGHRA and CDR2 YSYEKL. This CDR3 is 15 amino acids long. CDR3 coding DNA: TGCGCCAGCAGCCAAGATCATAGGACTTACTACGAGCAGTACTTC. Translation: CASSQDHRTYYEQYF.

The chain links TRBV11-2 to TRBJ2-1, with 11 bases fitting TRBD2. The length of the CDR3 is 17 residues. Germline CDR1 and CDR2: SGHAT and FQNNGV. V lost 5 bases, J lost 4 bases, and 10 bases stayed unmatched. The CDR3 is CASSPVGLAEKYNEQFF. Written as DNA, the CDR3 is TGTGCCAGCAGCCCAGTGGGACTAGCGGAGAAATACAATGAGCAGTTCTTC. The whole variable domain, remainder taken from reference TRBV11-2 and TRBJ2-1, is EAGVAQSPRYKIIEKRQSVAFWCNPISGHATLYWYQQILGQGPKLLIQFQNNGVVDDSQLPKDRFSAERLKGVDSTLKIQPAKLEDSAVYLCASSPVGLAEKYNEQFFGPGTRLTVL.

This clone was seen only once. This chain connects TRBV7-9 to TRBJ1-2; the match to TRBD1 covers 7 bases. Per the germline V gene, CDR1 is SEHNR and CDR2 is FQNEAQ (reference sequence). CDR3 length equals 14 residues. V dropped 7 bases and J dropped 0; count of bases not matched to a gene: 5. CDR3 protein: CASTEGAPNYGYTF. CDR3 bases: TGTGCCAGCACTGAGGGGGCTCCTAACTATGGCTACACCTTC.

As to this clone: In the same sample, other DNA sequences code for this CDR3. The chain joins TRBV7-9 to TRBJ2-3; no reliable D call. Germline V gives CDR1 SEHNR, CDR2 FQNEAQ (reference sequence). CDR3 length: 12 amino acids. Trimming stripped 1 base from V and 3 bases from J, with 2 bases between. The CDR3 protein is CASSLGTDTQYF. The CDR3 coding sequence is TGTGCCAGCAGCTTAGGAACAGATACGCAGTATTTT.

This chain links TRBV28 with TRBJ2-7, with 7 bases matching TRBD2. CDR1 and CDR2 from the germline V gene are MDHEN and SYDVKM. After removal of 1 base from V and 4 bases from J, the junction contained 10 bases not matched to a gene. There are 16 residues in the CDR3. The CDR3 DNA follows: TGTGCCAGCAGTTTATTGGATGGGACTACCTTATACGAGCAGTACTTC. It specifies CASSLLDGTTLYEQYF.

The gene calls are TRBV28 and TRBJ2-5; TRBD1 agrees at 11 bases. The J call is uncertain, as TRBJ2-7 better fits the DNA end. The CDR3 contains 15 residues. Germline assignment: CDR1 MDHEN and CDR2 SYDVKM. In nucleotides, the CDR3 is TGTGCCAGCAGACGAATCCGGGACAGGGGGTACGAGCAGTACTTC. Encoded protein: CASRRIRDRGYEQYF.

V and J are TRBV9 and TRBJ1-3; 7 nucleotides line up with TRBD1. CDR3 length: 19 residues. V was clipped by 2 bases and J by 0 bases; unmatched bases: 14. Per germline, CDR1 SGDLS and CDR2 YYNGEE. CDR3: CASSVPRSTGKDSGNTIYF. DNA for the CDR3: TGTGCCAGCAGCGTCCCCCGGTCGACAGGGAAGGACTCTGGAAACACCATATATTTT. The full variable domain, in which reference TRBV9 and TRBJ1-3 provide the parts outside the CDR3, is DSGVTQTPKHLITATGQRVTLRCSPRSGDLSVYWYQQSLDQGLQFLIQYYNGEERAKGNILERFSAQQFPDLHSELNLSSLELGDSALYFCASSVPRSTGKDSGNTIYFGEGSWLTVV.

The chain uses TRBV6-5 and TRBJ2-5; D tentatively reads TRBD1 or TRBD2 (6 bases each). The CDR3 is 14 amino acids. Trimming left V 2 bases short and J 5 bases short, with 12 bases between. Germline CDR1 and CDR2: MNHEY and SVGAGI. The CDR3 DNA sequence: TGTGCCAGCAGTTACGGTGGGGGGCGGGAGACCCAGTACTTC. Translation: CASSYGGGRETQYF.

V is TRBV11-2 and J is TRBJ1-2; D may be TRBD1 (5 bases). V lost 6 bases to trimming and J lost 1 base, with 15 bases between them. The CDR3 runs 15 residues. CDR1 is SGHAT, CDR2 FQNNGV, per germline. CDR3 coding DNA: TGTGCCAGCAGGGAGGAGGGGAGGTTTAACTATGGCTACACCTTC. This sequence encodes CASREEGRFNYGYTF.

The count of this clone is one. J is TRBJ1-5 and V is TRBV6-5; weak D call: TRBD1 (6 bases). The germline V and J ends were trimmed by 2 bases and 5 bases, with 13 bases remaining between them. The CDR3 loop spans 15 amino acids. Germline CDR1 reads MNHEY; CDR2 reads SVGAGI. CDR3: CASSYGREGDQPQHF. The CDR3 DNA follows: TGTGCCAGCAGTTACGGGCGGGAGGGGGATCAGCCCCAGCATTTT.

The gene calls are TRBV11-2 and TRBJ1-1; D is uncertain. The V end lost 8 bases, the J end lost 2 bases, and 6 bases lay between the germline ends. Germline V gene sequence: CDR1 SGHAT, CDR2 FQNNGV. CDR3 length: 11 amino acids. CDR3 in amino acids: CASGDNTEAFF. CDR3 nucleotide sequence: TGTGCCAGCGGAGATAACACTGAAGCTTTCTTT. The full variable domain, completed using reference TRBV11-2 and TRBJ1-1, is EAGVAQSPRYKIIEKRQSVAFWCNPISGHATLYWYQQILGQGPKLLIQFQNNGVVDDSQLPKDRFSAERLKGVDSTLKIQPAKLEDSAVYLCASGDNTEAFFGQGTRLTVV.

This chain's CDR3 is CASSQVAGGPGELFF. Here the CDR3 DNA reads TGCGCCAGCAGCCAAGTAGCGGGGGGACCCGGGGAGCTGTTTTTT. The V gene is TRBV4-1, the J gene TRBJ2-2; 10 nucleotides line up with TRBD2. From germline, CDR1 is MGHRA and CDR2 YSYEKL. The CDR3 is 15 residues long. With 1 base clipped from V and 6 bases from J, the junction kept 2 bases outside the gene matches.